This TCR beta chain is from a study of T cell changes during pregnancy in multiple sclerosis. From germline, CDR1 is SEHNR and CDR2 FQNEAQ (reference sequence). J was trimmed by 5 bases and V by 1 base; bases with no gene match: 6. The CDR3 totals 15 residues. The repertoire was sequenced with immunoSEQ multiplex PCR; TCRdb's copy has only in-frame clones and lacks some. The data hold about 62,000 clones, with roughly nine tenths observed a single time. V and J are TRBV7-9 and TRBJ2-7; 9 bases fit TRBD2. Here the sequenced sample was peripheral blood, taken in the first trimester of pregnancy. The receptor comes from a female donor with multiple sclerosis, enrolled in a pregnancy study. CDR3: CASSLVGTSFHEQYF. The CDR3 DNA reads TGTGCCAGCAGCTTAGTCGGGACTAGCTTCCACGAGCAGTACTTC.